The present entry profiles one T cell receptor (beta chain) with its context. Its antigen is currently unknown. Every isolated RNA sample was fully reverse transcribed, so sequencing captured expressed TCRB transcripts. Sequenced by immunoSEQ multiplex PCR; TCRdb stores in-frame clones only, minus some. The repertoire holds 140,000 to 150,000 clones, with roughly 48% as singletons. The data were taken from a study of beta chain features in type 1 diabetes. General study findings and limits: Researchers caution that PCR might favor shorter templates, equally among patients and controls.

The sequence derives from a man between 18 and 29 years old in good health. The specimen sequenced was Tregs from blood.

In DNA, the CDR3 is TGTGCCAGTACCCGGGGGTTACTTAGCAATCAGCCCCAGCATTTT. Protein sequence: CASTRGLLSNQPQHF. The chain uses TRBV19 and TRBJ1-5; maybe TRBD1 (5 bases). Trimming removed 7 bases from V and 0 bases from J, with 13 bases in between. Germline loops: CDR1 LNHDA, CDR2 SQIVND (reference sequence). This CDR3 is built from 15 residues.